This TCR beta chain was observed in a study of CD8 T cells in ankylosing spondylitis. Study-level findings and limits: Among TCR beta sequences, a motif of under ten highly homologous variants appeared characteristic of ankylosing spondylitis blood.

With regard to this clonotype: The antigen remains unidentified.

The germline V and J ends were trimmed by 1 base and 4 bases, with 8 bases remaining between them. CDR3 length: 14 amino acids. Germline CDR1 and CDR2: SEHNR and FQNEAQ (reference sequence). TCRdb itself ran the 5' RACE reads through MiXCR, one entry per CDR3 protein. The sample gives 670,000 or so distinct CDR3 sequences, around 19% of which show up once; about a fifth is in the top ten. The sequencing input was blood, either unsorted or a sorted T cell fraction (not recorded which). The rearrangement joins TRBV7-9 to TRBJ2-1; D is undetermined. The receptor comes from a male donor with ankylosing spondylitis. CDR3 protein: CASSLEVRYNEQFF. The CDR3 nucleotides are TGTGCCAGCAGCTTAGAGGTCAGATACAATGAGCAGTTCTTC. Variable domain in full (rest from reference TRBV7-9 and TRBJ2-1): DTGVSQNPRHKITKRGQNVTFRCDPISEHNRLYWYRQTLGQGPEFLTYFQNEAQLEKSRLLSDRFSAERPKGSFSTLEIQRTEQGDSAMYLCASSLEVRYNEQFFGPGTRLTVL.